The 9 T cell receptor beta chains in this list originate from one sample, sequenced in a study of shared T cell receptors in the human thymus. Assay: immunoSEQ multiplex PCR; the TCRdb copy retains only in-frame clones and omits some. The sample carries under 850,000 clones, 70% to 90% recorded once. These data are also associated with another study on human thymus T cells.

Sequenced sample: thymocytes. The source of these receptors is a boy under three years old with a congenital heart defect.

The V and J genes are TRBV12-5 and TRBJ2-5, with TRBD2 matching over 8 bases. The CDR3 contains 16 residues. Germline V gene sequence: CDR1 LGHNT, CDR2 FRNRAP. J was trimmed by 5 bases and V by 3 bases; bases with no gene match: 11. The CDR3 loop is CASGLGSSGPTETQYF. In DNA, the CDR3 is TGTGCTAGTGGTTTAGGTTCTAGCGGGCCGACTGAGACCCAGTACTTC.

This clone was seen a single time. The rearrangement links TRBV2 to TRBJ2-5; 14 bases map to TRBD2. The V segment lost 8 bases and the J segment 5 bases; nucleotides outside the gene matches: 13. The CDR3 contains 17 residues. Germline loops: CDR1 SNHLY, CDR2 FYNNEI. The CDR3 nucleotides read TGTGCCAGCGGGGGGGGACTAGCGGGAGTTCGGGCCGAGACCCAGTACTTC. This gives the protein CASGGGLAGVRAETQYF.

This clone occurred a few times. This chain joins TRBV9 and TRBJ2-3; D is perhaps TRBD1 (5 bases). The V and J ends lost 0 bases and 4 bases respectively, with 9 bases between them. CDR3 length: 14 amino acids. Germline V CDR1 and CDR2: SGDLS, YYNGEE. In nucleotides, the CDR3 is TGTGCCAGCAGCGTAGGGGGCGCCGCAGATACGCAGTATTTT. Its protein product is CASSVGGAADTQYF. The complete variable domain, with remaining parts taken from reference TRBV9 and TRBJ2-3, reads DSGVTQTPKHLITATGQRVTLRCSPRSGDLSVYWYQQSLDQGLQFLIQYYNGEERAKGNILERFSAQQFPDLHSELNLSSLELGDSALYFCASSVGGAADTQYFGPGTRLTVL.

V and J are TRBV13 and TRBJ1-5, with 9 bases identical to TRBD1. CDR3 length equals 16 residues. With 5 bases clipped from V and 2 bases from J, the junction kept 7 bases outside the gene matches. Germline CDR1 PRHDT, CDR2 FYEKMQ (reference sequence). The CDR3 region has the DNA TGTGCCAGCAGCCTTACAGGGGGCATCGGCAATCAGCCCCAGCATTTT. This encodes CASSLTGGIGNQPQHF.

This chain joins TRBV27 and TRBJ1-5; 7 bases are shared with TRBD1. This CDR3 has 16 amino acids. The V segment lost 5 bases and the J segment 2 bases; nucleotides outside the gene matches: 9. Per the germline V gene, CDR1 is MNHEY and CDR2 is SMNVEV (reference sequence). The DNA of the CDR3 is TGTGCCAGCAGTCCTGACAGGGACCTTGGCAATCAGCCCCAGCATTTT. Translated, it gives CASSPDRDLGNQPQHF.

The J gene is TRBJ1-2, the V gene TRBV27; D perhaps matches TRBD1 (5 bases). Between the trimmed V and J ends, which lost 5 bases and 2 bases, there was a span of 15 bases. Germline V lookup: CDR1 MNHEY, CDR2 SMNVEV (reference sequence). The CDR3 is 15 amino acids. CDR3 in amino acids: CASSQTRDLNYGYTF. DNA for the CDR3: TGTGCCAGCAGTCAAACCAGGGATTTAAACTATGGCTACACCTTC.

This chain links TRBV29-1 with TRBJ2-1, with 8 bases lining up with TRBD2. The CDR3 extends over 16 amino acids. Germline-derived CDR1 and CDR2 are SQVTM and ANQGSEA. V shed 5 bases and J 5 bases; nucleotides not matched to a gene: 14. The DNA for the CDR3 is TGCAGCGTTAGACACAAGCGGGAGCCACAAGACAATGAGCAGTTCTTC. Translated, it gives CSVRHKREPQDNEQFF.

The V and J genes are TRBV4-2 and TRBJ1-4; TRBD1 agrees at 7 bases. The CDR3 has 17 amino acids. The trim removed 3 bases at V and 6 bases at J, leaving 13 bases unmatched. In germline, CDR1 is LGHNA, CDR2 YNFKEQ. CDR3 residues: CASSHLPQDRSYEKLFF. The CDR3 bases are TGTGCCAGCAGCCACTTACCCCAGGACAGGAGTTATGAAAAACTGTTTTTT.

The chain combines TRBV19 with TRBJ2-1; the match to TRBD2 covers 11 bases. The V gene end was trimmed by 6 bases and the J gene end by 7 bases; junction bases not matched to a gene: 17. There are 18 residues in the CDR3. Germline V lookup: CDR1 LNHDA, CDR2 SQIVND (reference sequence). The CDR3 sequence: CASSPGTPGLAEWNEQFF. CDR3 bases: TGTGCCAGTAGCCCCGGGACTCCGGGACTAGCGGAGTGGAATGAGCAGTTCTTC.